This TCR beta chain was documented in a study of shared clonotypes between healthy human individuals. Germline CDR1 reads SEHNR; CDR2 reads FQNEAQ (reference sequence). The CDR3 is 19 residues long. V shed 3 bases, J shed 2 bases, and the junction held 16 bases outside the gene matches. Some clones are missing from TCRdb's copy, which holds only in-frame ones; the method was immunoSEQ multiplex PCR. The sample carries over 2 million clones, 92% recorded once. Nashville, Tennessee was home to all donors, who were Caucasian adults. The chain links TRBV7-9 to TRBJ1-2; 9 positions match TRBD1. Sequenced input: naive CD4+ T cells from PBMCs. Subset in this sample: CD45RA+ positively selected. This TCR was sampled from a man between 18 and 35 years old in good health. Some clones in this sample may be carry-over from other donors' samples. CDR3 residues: CASSFGHSMGQGENYGYTF. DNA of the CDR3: TGTGCCAGCAGCTTTGGGCATTCGATGGGACAGGGAGAAAACTATGGCTACACCTTC.